This TCR beta chain was retrieved from a study of T-cell reconstitution after alpha-beta-depleted transplantation in children. The CDR3 spans 15 residues. V lost 6 bases, J lost 7 bases, and 7 bases stayed unmatched. Unique molecular identifiers were incorporated when the TCRbeta library was constructed. TCRdb reprocessed the PCR reads with MiXCR, giving one entry per CDR3 protein. The sample consists of approximately 350,000 distinct CDR3 sequences, roughly 15% of them appearing once. Specimen: PBMCs, mostly from graft donor cells, collected 360 days after TCRalphabeta/CD19-depleted stem cell transplant. The chain carries TRBV12-3 or TRBV12-4 and TRBJ2-1; 12 nucleotides align to TRBD2. This clonotype originated in a male patient between 2 and 10 years old who had a stem cell transplant for acute lymphoblastic leukemia, so the T cells may come from the graft donor. The CDR3 reads CASSPSGRAWNEQFF. CDR3 in DNA: TGTGCCAGCAGCCCTAGCGGGAGGGCCTGGAATGAGCAGTTCTTC.